This section outlines one T cell receptor (beta chain) sequence together with its context. Its antigen is currently unknown. The source of the sample is a study of T cells in localized non-small cell lung cancer. Profiled with immunoSEQ multiplex PCR; TCRdb holds only in-frame clones, not every one. Of about 45,000 clones in the sample, over 75% were seen once. The CDR3 spans 12 residues. Germline V gene data show CDR1 as MDHEN and CDR2 as SYDVKM. Deletions cut 6 bases from V and 9 bases from J, with 11 bases between. General study findings and limits: Uninvolved neighboring lung showed the greatest T cell clonality, exceeding tumor.

Sample: PBMCs, taken before any cancer treatment. The chain recombines TRBV28 with TRBJ2-2; D gene uncertain. The receptor was isolated from a woman aged 35-70 years with stage II lung adenocarcinoma. CDR3 nucleotides: TGTGCCAGCAGCAGACAACTCCGGGAGCTGTTTTTT. Amino acid sequence: CASSRQLRELFF.